Following are 25 T cell receptor beta chains from one sample sequenced in a study of blood T cell repertoires in COVID-19. Clones were sequenced by immunoSEQ multiplex PCR, and TCRdb holds only the in-frame ones, with some missing. The sample contains approximately 140,000 clones, 75% to 90% of which appear only once. Sequenced input: PBMCs or T cells enriched from blood (not recorded which). Receptors originate from a man over 45 in a cohort exposed to, infected with or recovered from COVID-19 (not recorded which).

The chain is built from TRBV24-1 and TRBJ2-7; the D is unclear. Germline loops: CDR1 KGHDR, CDR2 SFDVKD. Trimming removed 4 bases at V and 4 bases at J, with 4 bases between. This CDR3 is 11 amino acids long. CDR3 in amino acids: CATSDGYEQYF. The CDR3 DNA sequence: TGTGCCACCAGTGACGGGTACGAGCAGTACTTC.

This clone was recorded a few times. CDR3 bases: TGTGCCAGCAGCCTACTAGCGAAGAAGGCCGCGTACTTC. Translating gives CASSLLAKKAAYF. The J gene is TRBJ2-5, the V gene TRBV7-9; 7 nucleotides align to TRBD2. With V trimmed by 5 bases and J by 13 bases, 13 bases remained unmatched. Germline lookup yields CDR1 SEHNR and CDR2 FQNEAQ (reference sequence). The CDR3 consists of 13 residues.

Worth noting for this clone: The same CDR3 can be traced to other DNA sequences in this sample. The chain combines TRBV5-1 with TRBJ2-7, with 9 nucleotides matching TRBD2. The length of the CDR3 is 14 residues. Germline loops: CDR1 SGHRS, CDR2 YFSETQ. The V segment lost 2 bases and the J segment 2 bases; nucleotides outside the gene matches: 2. The CDR3 sequence: CASSLAGGTYEQYF. CDR3 DNA sequence: TGCGCCAGCAGCTTAGCGGGGGGAACCTACGAGCAGTACTTC.

This chain joins TRBV29-1 and TRBJ2-3; tentatively, D is TRBD2 (6 bases). The CDR3 extends over 12 amino acids. CDR1 and CDR2 (germline): SQVTM, ANQGSEA. Trimming pared 6 bases from V and 1 base from J, leaving 8 bases between. The CDR3 region is CSVLAGTDTQYF. CDR3 in DNA: TGCAGCGTGTTAGCGGGCACAGATACGCAGTATTTT.

The chain employs TRBV11-2 and TRBJ1-2; 9 positions agree with TRBD1. This CDR3 comprises 15 residues. Germline CDR1 and CDR2: SGHAT and FQNNGV. The V segment lost 5 bases and the J segment 5 bases; nucleotides outside the gene matches: 9. In DNA, the CDR3 is TGTGCCAGCAGCAGCAGAGACAGGGGGGGGTATGGCTACACCTTC. Protein sequence: CASSSRDRGGYGYTF.

The chain joins TRBV2 to TRBJ1-2; the D gene is possibly TRBD1 (6 bases). The CDR3 has 12 amino acids. In germline, CDR1 is SNHLY, CDR2 FYNNEI. Trimming pared 4 bases from V and 8 bases from J, leaving 11 bases between. CDR3 region: CASSVTGEGYTF. DNA for the CDR3: TGTGCCAGCAGTGTGACAGGAGAAGGCTACACCTTC.

The chain links TRBV7-9 to TRBJ2-1; a possible D gene is TRBD1 (5 bases). V lost 2 bases and J lost 6, with 5 bases in between. Germline V gene data show CDR1 as SEHNR and CDR2 as FQNEAQ (reference sequence). This CDR3 region has 12 residues. CDR3 amino acids: CASSLQGNEQFF. CDR3 nucleotides: TGTGCCAGCAGCTTACAGGGCAATGAGCAGTTCTTC.

The CDR3: CASSLVNSPLHF. For the CDR3, the DNA is TGTGCCAGCAGCCTTGTTAATTCACCCCTCCACTTT. The chain is built from TRBV5-6 and TRBJ1-6; D is ambiguous. Trimming removed 4 bases at V and 6 bases at J, with 5 bases between. Germline lookup yields CDR1 SGHDT and CDR2 YYEEEE. The CDR3 is 12 residues long.

The chain links TRBV6-4 to TRBJ1-3; 10 positions agree with TRBD1. V lost 0 bases, J lost 7 bases, and 12 bases stayed unmatched. The CDR3 extends over 18 amino acids. Germline V gene data show CDR1 as MRHNA and CDR2 as SNTAGT. The CDR3 sequence: CASSDSRRTGGSWNTIYF. The CDR3 DNA is TGTGCCAGCAGTGACTCTAGAAGGACAGGGGGAAGCTGGAACACCATATATTTT.

The chain links TRBV6-6 to TRBJ2-1; D is possibly TRBD1 or TRBD2 (12 bases each). Germline CDR1 MNHNY, CDR2 SVGAGI (reference sequence). This CDR3 has 18 amino acids. V gave up 5 bases and J gave up 7 bases, with 27 bases separating them. CDR3 nucleotide sequence: TGTGCCAGCAGTCGGGACAGGGGGCGAGGACTAGCGGGGAATGAGCAGTTCTTC. The encoded protein is CASSRDRGRGLAGNEQFF.

In DNA, the CDR3 is TGCGCCAGCAGCCAAGAAGGACTCAGGAGGGAGGAGTACAATGAGCAGTTCTTC. Amino acid sequence: CASSQEGLRREEYNEQFF. J is TRBJ2-1 and V is TRBV4-1; tentative D call: TRBD2 (6 bases). Per germline, CDR1 MGHRA and CDR2 YSYEKL. This CDR3 contains 18 residues. V lost 0 bases and J lost 4, with 19 bases in between.

The chain combines TRBV19 with TRBJ2-1; maybe TRBD1 (6 bases). The CDR3 extends over 13 amino acids. CDR1 is LNHDA, CDR2 SQIVND, per germline (reference sequence). V lost 3 bases and J 4 bases, leaving 7 bases between the germline ends. CDR3 in DNA: TGTGCCAGTAGTATGACAGGTTACAATGAGCAGTTCTTC. The encoded protein is CASSMTGYNEQFF.

J is TRBJ1-1 and V is TRBV18; possibly TRBD1 for D (6 bases). This CDR3 has 15 residues. Germline-derived CDR1 and CDR2 are KGHSH and LQKENI. Trimming removed 3 bases from V and 3 bases from J, with 14 bases in between. As DNA, the CDR3 is TGTGCCAGCTCACCCGGAGTTCAGGGGTACACTGAAGCTTTCTTT. Protein sequence: CASSPGVQGYTEAFF. The full variable domain, rest sourced from reference TRBV18 and TRBJ1-1, is NAGVMQNPRHLVRRRGQEARLRCSPMKGHSHVYWYRQLPEEGLKFMVYLQKENIIDESGMPKERFSAEFPKEGPSILRIQQVVRGDSAAYFCASSPGVQGYTEAFFGQGTRLTVV.

V and J are TRBV5-4 and TRBJ1-1; no definite D call. CDR1 is SGHNT, CDR2 YYREEE, per germline (reference sequence). Trimming removed 4 bases from V and 11 bases from J, with 24 bases in between. This CDR3 is built from 15 residues. CDR3 amino acids: CASSPGSSPWERAFF. The DNA of the CDR3 is TGTGCCAGCAGCCCCGGTTCCTCTCCCTGGGAGAGGGCTTTCTTT. The whole variable domain, filled in from reference TRBV5-4 and TRBJ1-1, reads ETGVTQSPTHLIKTRGQQVTLRCSSQSGHNTVSWYQQALGQGPQFIFQYYREEENGRGNFPPRFSGLQFPNYSSELNVNALELDDSALYLCASSPGSSPWERAFFGQGTRLTVV.

The chain is built from TRBV7-3 and TRBJ2-2; 8 bases match TRBD2. V lost 0 bases to trimming and J lost 7 bases; unmatched junction nucleotides: 13. Germline-derived CDR1 and CDR2 are SGHTA and FQGTGA. The CDR3 consists of 18 residues. CDR3 amino acids: CASSLTYSAAGGHGELFF. CDR3 coding DNA: TGTGCCAGCAGCTTAACGTACTCTGCGGCGGGAGGACACGGGGAGCTGTTTTTT.

The chain couples TRBV28 to TRBJ1-6; no reliable D call. V was trimmed by 4 bases and J by 8 bases, leaving 12 bases between them. The germline gives CDR1 MDHEN, CDR2 SYDVKM. The CDR3 has 14 residues. The CDR3 is CASSSPRDYSPLHF. CDR3 coding DNA: TGTGCCAGCAGTTCCCCCCGGGATTATTCACCCCTCCACTTT. The full variable domain, completed using reference TRBV28 and TRBJ1-6, is DVKVTQSSRYLVKRTGEKVFLECVQDMDHENMFWYRQDPGLGLRLIYFSYDVKMKEKGDIPEGYSVSREKKERFSLILESASTNQTSMYLCASSSPRDYSPLHFGNGTRLTVT.

The chain couples TRBV7-6 to TRBJ2-7; 13 positions agree with TRBD2. CDR1 SGHVS and CDR2 FNYEAQ come from the germline V gene. The CDR3 spans 14 residues. V was pared by 5 bases and J by 7 bases, with 5 bases of the junction left unmatched. In DNA form, the CDR3 reads TGTGCCAGCAGCCCCGGACTAGCGGGGGCAGAGCAGTACTTC. It is translated as CASSPGLAGAEQYF.

The J gene is TRBJ1-6, the V gene TRBV2, with 9 bases matching TRBD1. Germline V gives CDR1 SNHLY, CDR2 FYNNEI. With 6 bases clipped from V and 8 bases from J, the junction kept 8 bases outside the gene matches. This CDR3 has 15 amino acids. CDR3 DNA: TGTGCCAGCAGCCGCCCAGGACAGGGGCATTCACCCCTCCACTTT. This translates into CASSRPGQGHSPLHF.

This chain uses TRBV7-9 with TRBJ1-1, with 8 bases lining up with TRBD1. The germline V gene encodes CDR1 SEHNR and CDR2 FQNEAQ (reference sequence). This CDR3 has 12 residues. The trim removed 7 bases at V and 4 bases at J, leaving 2 bases unmatched. As DNA, the CDR3 is TGTGCCAGCAAAACAGGGGGCACTGAAGCTTTCTTT. This encodes CASKTGGTEAFF.

The chain combines TRBV10-2 with TRBJ2-7, with 12 bases identical to TRBD1. The CDR3 runs to 15 residues. V trimming: 6 bases; J trimming: 4 bases; junction bases outside the gene matches: 7. Per the germline V gene, CDR1 is WSHSY and CDR2 is SAAADI. Written as DNA, the CDR3 is TGCGCCAGCAGGCCCGGGACAGGGGGCTGGTACGAGCAGTACTTC. It encodes CASRPGTGGWYEQYF.

The genes are TRBV28 and TRBJ2-4, with 10 nucleotides matching TRBD1. Germline CDR1 and CDR2: MDHEN and SYDVKM. With 7 bases clipped from V and 10 bases from J, the junction kept 7 bases outside the gene matches. The CDR3 length is 13 residues. CDR3 sequence reads: CASTEDRGFIQYF. CDR3 DNA: TGTGCCAGCACGGAGGACAGGGGGTTTATTCAGTACTTC.

The CDR3 loop is CASSQRTSGTTLGSYEQYF. The CDR3 bases are TGTGCCAGCAGCCAGCGGACTAGCGGGACAACCCTCGGCTCCTACGAGCAGTACTTC. This chain connects TRBV3-1 (or the pseudogene TRBV3-2) to TRBJ2-7, with TRBD2 matching 12 bases. Germline-derived CDR1 and CDR2 are LGHDT and YNNKEL (reference sequence). The J segment lost 0 bases and the V segment lost 3 bases, leaving 12 bases of the junction unmatched. This CDR3 is built from 19 residues.

This clone came up a few times. The genes are TRBV12-3 or TRBV12-4 and TRBJ1-2; 7 bases match TRBD1. CDR3 size: 13 residues. Unmatched junction bases numbered 8, after V lost 5 bases and J lost 8 bases. CDR3 bases: TGTGCCAGCAGTCCAGGGGGGAGCGGAGGCTACACCTTC. Translation: CASSPGGSGGYTF.

The chain joins TRBV15 to TRBJ1-5; D gene ambiguous. Germline V gives CDR1 LNHNV, CDR2 YYDKDF (reference sequence). Trimming took 4 bases from V and 6 from J, leaving 13 bases between them. The CDR3 consists of 14 residues. The CDR3 region is CATSTRHGSQPQHF. CDR3 nucleotide sequence: TGTGCCACCAGCACCAGACATGGCAGTCAGCCCCAGCATTTT.

This sequence joins TRBV29-1 and TRBJ1-1; a weak D match, TRBD1 (6 bases). This CDR3 spans 13 amino acids. V lost 6 bases, J lost 0 bases, and 11 bases lay in between. The germline V gene has CDR1 SQVTM and CDR2 ANQGSEA. CDR3 loop: CSVTGHLNTEAFF. CDR3 bases: TGCAGCGTCACGGGACATTTGAACACTGAAGCTTTCTTT.